In its sample, the clone carrying this TCR beta chain was seen many times. The data stem from a study of PD-1 blockade in classical Hodgkin lymphoma. Using immunoSEQ multiplex PCR, the repertoire was profiled, and TCRdb retains in-frame clones only, with some absent. Among over 50,000 clones, 73% were seen once, and the ten largest hold roughly 15%. Relapses following autologous stem cell transplantation were seen in all patients, with brentuximab vedotin exposure varying. This CDR3 is 15 amino acids long. CDR1 is MNHEY and CDR2 is SVGAGI in the germline V gene. V lost 5 bases, J lost 0 bases, and 13 bases lay in between.

The chain employs TRBV6-5 and TRBJ1-1; tentative D call: TRBD1 (6 bases). The clonotype comes from a human donor with classical Hodgkin lymphoma. Sequencing was performed on peripheral blood mononuclear cells (PBMCs), taken before the second cycle of nivolumab. The DNA of the CDR3 is TGTGCCAGCAGTGCTTTACAGGGCGTGAACACTGAAGCTTTCTTT. Translated: CASSALQGVNTEAFF.